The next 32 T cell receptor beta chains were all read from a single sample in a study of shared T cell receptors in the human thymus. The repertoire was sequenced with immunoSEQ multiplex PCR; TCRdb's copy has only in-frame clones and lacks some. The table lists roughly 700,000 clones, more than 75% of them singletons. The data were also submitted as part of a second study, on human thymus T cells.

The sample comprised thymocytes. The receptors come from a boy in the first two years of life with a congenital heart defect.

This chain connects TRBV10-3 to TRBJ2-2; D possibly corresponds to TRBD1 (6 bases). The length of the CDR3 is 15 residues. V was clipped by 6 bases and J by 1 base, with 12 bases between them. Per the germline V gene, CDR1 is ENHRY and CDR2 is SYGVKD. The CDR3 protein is CAIRTGWGNTGELFF. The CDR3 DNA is TGTGCCATCAGAACAGGGTGGGGGAACACCGGGGAGCTGTTTTTT.

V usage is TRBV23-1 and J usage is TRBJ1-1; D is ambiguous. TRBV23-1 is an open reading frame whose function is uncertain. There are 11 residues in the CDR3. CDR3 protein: CATRQNTEAFF. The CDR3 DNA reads TGCGCAACCCGACAAAACACTGAAGCTTTCTTT.

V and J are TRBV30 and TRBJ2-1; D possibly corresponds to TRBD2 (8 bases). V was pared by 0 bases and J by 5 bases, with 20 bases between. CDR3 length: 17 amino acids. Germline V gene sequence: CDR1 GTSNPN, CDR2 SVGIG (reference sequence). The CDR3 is CAWSVPQGTSTHNEQFF. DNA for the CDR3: TGTGCCTGGAGTGTACCACAGGGGACTAGTACCCACAATGAGCAGTTCTTC.

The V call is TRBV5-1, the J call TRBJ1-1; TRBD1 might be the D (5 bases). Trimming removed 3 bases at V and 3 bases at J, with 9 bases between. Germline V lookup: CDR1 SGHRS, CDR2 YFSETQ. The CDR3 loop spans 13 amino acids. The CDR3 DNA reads TGCGCCAGCAGCTCCGGCAGGGACACTGAAGCTTTCTTT. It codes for CASSSGRDTEAFF.

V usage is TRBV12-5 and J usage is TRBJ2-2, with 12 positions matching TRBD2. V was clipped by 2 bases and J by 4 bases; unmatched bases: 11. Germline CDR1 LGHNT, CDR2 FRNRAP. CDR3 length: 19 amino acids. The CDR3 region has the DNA TGTGCTAGTGGTTTGTCCGGACTAGCGGGATCCCCGGGCACCGGGGAGCTGTTTTTT. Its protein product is CASGLSGLAGSPGTGELFF.

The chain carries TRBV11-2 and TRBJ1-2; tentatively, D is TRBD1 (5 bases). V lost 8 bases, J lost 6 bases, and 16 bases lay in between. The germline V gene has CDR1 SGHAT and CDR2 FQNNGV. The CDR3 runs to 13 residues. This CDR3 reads CASRLTGGDGYTF. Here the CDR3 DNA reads TGTGCCAGCCGTTTAACAGGAGGGGATGGCTACACCTTC.

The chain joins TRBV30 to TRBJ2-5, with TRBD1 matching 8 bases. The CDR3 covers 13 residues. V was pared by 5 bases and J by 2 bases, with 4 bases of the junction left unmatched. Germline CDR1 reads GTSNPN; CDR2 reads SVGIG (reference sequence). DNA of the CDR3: TGTGCCTGGGACAGGGGAACTCAAGAGACCCAGTACTTC. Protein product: CAWDRGTQETQYF.

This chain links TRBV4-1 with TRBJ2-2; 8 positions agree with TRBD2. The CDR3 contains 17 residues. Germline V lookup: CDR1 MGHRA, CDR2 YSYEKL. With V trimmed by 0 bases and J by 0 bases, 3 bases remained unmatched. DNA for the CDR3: TGCGCCAGCAGCCAAGATCTTAGCGGGGCGAACACCGGGGAGCTGTTTTTT. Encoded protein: CASSQDLSGANTGELFF.

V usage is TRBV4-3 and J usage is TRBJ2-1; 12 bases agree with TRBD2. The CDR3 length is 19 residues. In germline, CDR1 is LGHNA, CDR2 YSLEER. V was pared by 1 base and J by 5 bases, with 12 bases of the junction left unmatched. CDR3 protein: CASSQVGGASGRVHNEQFF. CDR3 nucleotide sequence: TGCGCCAGCAGCCAAGTAGGTGGGGCTAGCGGGAGGGTCCACAATGAGCAGTTCTTC.

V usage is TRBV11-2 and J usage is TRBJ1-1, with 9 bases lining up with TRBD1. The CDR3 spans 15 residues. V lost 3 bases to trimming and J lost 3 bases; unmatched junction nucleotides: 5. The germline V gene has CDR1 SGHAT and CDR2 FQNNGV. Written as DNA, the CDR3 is TGTGCCAGCAGCTTTCTGGACAGGGGCCACACTGAAGCTTTCTTT. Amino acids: CASSFLDRGHTEAFF.

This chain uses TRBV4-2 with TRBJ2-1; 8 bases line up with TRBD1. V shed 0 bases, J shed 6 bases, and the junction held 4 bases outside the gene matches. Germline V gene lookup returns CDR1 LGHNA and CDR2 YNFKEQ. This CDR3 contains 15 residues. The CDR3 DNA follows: TGTGCCAGCAGCCAAGAGACGCAGGGGGCCAATGAGCAGTTCTTC. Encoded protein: CASSQETQGANEQFF.

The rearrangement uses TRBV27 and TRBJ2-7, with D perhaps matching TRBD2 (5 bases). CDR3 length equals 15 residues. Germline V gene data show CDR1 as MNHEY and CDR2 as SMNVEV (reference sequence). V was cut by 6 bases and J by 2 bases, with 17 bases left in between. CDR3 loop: CASRPSGSRTYEQYF. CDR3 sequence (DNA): TGTGCCAGCAGACCAAGTGGGAGCCGAACCTACGAGCAGTACTTC.

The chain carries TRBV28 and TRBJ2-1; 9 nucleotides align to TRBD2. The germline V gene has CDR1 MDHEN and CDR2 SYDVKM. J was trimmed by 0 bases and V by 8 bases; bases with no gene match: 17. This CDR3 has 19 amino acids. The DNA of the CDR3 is TGTGCCAGCTGGGGTAATGCGGGAGGGCCCCTCTGCTCCTACAATGAGCAGTTCTTC. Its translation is CASWGNAGGPLCSYNEQFF.

For the CDR3, the DNA is TGTGCCAGCAATCCCAACAATCCCCCCTACGAGCAGTACTTC. Translated: CASNPNNPPYEQYF. The chain carries TRBV2 and TRBJ2-7; no clear D. The CDR3 sequence is 14 residues long. From germline, CDR1 is SNHLY and CDR2 FYNNEI. Deletions cut 7 bases from V and 2 bases from J, with 15 bases between. Drawing the rest from reference TRBV2 and TRBJ2-7, the complete variable domain is EPEVTQTPSHQVTQMGQEVILRCVPISNHLYFYWYRQILGQKVEFLVSFYNNEISEKSEIFDDQFSVERPDGSNFTLKIRSTKLEDSAMYFCASNPNNPPYEQYFGPGTRLTVT.

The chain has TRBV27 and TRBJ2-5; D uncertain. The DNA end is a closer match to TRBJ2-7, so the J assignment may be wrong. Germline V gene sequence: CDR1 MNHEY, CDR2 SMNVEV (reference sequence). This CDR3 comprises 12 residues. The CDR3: CASSKHGHEQYF. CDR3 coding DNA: TGTGCCAGCAGCAAACACGGACACGAGCAGTACTTC.

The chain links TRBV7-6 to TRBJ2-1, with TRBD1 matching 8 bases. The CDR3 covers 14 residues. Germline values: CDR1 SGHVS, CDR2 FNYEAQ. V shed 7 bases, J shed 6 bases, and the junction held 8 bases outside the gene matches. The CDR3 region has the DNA TGTGCCAGCACCATATCAGGGGGCCCCAATGAGCAGTTCTTC. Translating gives CASTISGGPNEQFF.

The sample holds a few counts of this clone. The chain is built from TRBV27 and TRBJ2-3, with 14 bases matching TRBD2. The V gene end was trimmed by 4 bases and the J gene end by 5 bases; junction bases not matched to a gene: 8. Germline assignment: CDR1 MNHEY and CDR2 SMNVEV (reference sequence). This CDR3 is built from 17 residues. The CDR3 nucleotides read TGTGCCAGCAGTTCTCGACTAGCGGGAGGGCCAGGAGATACGCAGTATTTT. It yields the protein CASSSRLAGGPGDTQYF.

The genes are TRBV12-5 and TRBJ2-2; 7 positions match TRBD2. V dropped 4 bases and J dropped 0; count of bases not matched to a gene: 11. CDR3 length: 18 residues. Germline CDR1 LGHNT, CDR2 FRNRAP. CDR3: CASGWPPSSGPNTGELFF. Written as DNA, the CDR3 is TGTGCTAGTGGTTGGCCTCCCTCTAGCGGACCGAACACCGGGGAGCTGTTTTTT.

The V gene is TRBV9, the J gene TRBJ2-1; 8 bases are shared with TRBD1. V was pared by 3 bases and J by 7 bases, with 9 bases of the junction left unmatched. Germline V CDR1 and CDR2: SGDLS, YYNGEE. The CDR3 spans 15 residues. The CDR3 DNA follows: TGTGCCAGCAGCGGGCTGACAGGGGACCCGAATGAGCAGTTCTTC. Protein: CASSGLTGDPNEQFF.

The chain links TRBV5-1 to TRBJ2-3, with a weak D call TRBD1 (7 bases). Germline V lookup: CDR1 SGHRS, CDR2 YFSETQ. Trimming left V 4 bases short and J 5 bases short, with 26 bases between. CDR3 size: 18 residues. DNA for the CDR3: TGCGCCAGCAGCCCGAGACAGGGACGGGGGAAGATTAGAGATACGCAGTATTTT. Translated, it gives CASSPRQGRGKIRDTQYF.

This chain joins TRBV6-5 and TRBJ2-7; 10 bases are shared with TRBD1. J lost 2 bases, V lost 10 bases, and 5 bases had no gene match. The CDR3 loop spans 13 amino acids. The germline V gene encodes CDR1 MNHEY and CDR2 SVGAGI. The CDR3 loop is CATSTGGTYEQYF. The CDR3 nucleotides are TGTGCCACTTCGACAGGGGGCACCTACGAGCAGTACTTC.

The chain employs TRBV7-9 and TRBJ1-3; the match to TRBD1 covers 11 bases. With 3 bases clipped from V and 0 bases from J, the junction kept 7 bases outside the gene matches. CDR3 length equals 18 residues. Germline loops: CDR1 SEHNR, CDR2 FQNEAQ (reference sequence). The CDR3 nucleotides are TGTGCCAGCAGCTTGGGGACAGGGGGTCCCCTCTCTGGAAACACCATATATTTT. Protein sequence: CASSLGTGGPLSGNTIYF. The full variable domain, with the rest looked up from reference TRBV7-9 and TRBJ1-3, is DTGVSQNPRHKITKRGQNVTFRCDPISEHNRLYWYRQTLGQGPEFLTYFQNEAQLEKSRLLSDRFSAERPKGSFSTLEIQRTEQGDSAMYLCASSLGTGGPLSGNTIYFGEGSWLTVV.

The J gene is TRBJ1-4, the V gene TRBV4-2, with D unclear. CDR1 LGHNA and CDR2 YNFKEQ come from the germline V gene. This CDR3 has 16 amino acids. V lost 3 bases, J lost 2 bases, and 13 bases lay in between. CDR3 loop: CASSQGRITTNEKLFF. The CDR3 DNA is TGTGCCAGCAGCCAGGGGAGAATTACGACTAATGAAAAACTGTTTTTT.

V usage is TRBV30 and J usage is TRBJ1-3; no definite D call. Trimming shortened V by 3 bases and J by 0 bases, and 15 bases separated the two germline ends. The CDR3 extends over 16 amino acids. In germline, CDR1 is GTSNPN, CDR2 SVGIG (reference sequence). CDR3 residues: CAWRGFTGSSGNTIYF. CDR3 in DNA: TGTGCCTGGAGGGGGTTCACTGGGAGCTCTGGAAACACCATATATTTT.

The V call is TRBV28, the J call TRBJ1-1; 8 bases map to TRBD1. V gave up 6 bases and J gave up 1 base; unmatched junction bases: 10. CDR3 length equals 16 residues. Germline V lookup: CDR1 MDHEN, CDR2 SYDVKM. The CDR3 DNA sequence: TGTGCCAGCAGCCGTAGGCAAGGACAGGGGAACACTGAAGCTTTCTTT. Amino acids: CASSRRQGQGNTEAFF.

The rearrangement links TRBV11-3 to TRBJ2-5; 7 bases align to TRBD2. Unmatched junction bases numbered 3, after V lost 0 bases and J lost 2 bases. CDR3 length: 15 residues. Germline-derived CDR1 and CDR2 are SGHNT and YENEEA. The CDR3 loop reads CASSLDVAGQETQYF. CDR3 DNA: TGTGCCAGCAGCTTAGACGTAGCGGGTCAAGAGACCCAGTACTTC.

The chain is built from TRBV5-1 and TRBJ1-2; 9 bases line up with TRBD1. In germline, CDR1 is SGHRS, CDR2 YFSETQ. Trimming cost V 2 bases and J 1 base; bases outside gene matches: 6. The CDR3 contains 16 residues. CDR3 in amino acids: CASSLRTGEVNYGYTF. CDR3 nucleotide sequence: TGCGCCAGCAGCTTAAGGACAGGGGAGGTTAACTATGGCTACACCTTC.

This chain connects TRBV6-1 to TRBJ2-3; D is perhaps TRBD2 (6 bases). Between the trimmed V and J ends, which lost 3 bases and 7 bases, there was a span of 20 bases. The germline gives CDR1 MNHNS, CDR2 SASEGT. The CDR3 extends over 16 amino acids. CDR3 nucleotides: TGTGCCAGCAGTGAGGGGCGGGGACCTCCCAAATATACGCAGTATTTT. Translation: CASSEGRGPPKYTQYF.

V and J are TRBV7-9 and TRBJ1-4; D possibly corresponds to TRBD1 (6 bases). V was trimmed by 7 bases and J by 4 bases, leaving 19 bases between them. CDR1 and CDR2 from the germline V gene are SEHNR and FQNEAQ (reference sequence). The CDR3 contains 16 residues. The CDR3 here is CASTTPGGRLNEKLFF. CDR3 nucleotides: TGTGCCAGCACCACCCCGGGGGGCAGACTTAATGAAAAACTGTTTTTT.

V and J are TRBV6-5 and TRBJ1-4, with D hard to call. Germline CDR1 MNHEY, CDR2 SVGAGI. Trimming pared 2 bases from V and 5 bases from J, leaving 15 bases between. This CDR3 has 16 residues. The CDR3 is CASSYGGREGNEKLFF. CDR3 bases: TGTGCCAGCAGTTACGGCGGCCGGGAAGGGAATGAAAAACTGTTTTTT.

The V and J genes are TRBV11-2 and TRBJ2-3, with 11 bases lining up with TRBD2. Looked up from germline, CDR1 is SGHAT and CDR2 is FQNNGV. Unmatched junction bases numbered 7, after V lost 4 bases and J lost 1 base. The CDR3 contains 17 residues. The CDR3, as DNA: TGTGCCAGCAGCTCGGACTCGGGACTAGCGGGCACAGATACGCAGTATTTT. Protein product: CASSSDSGLAGTDTQYF.

CDR3 in DNA: TGTGCCAGCAGACGAGGACTAGCGGAATTCCCCACTAGCACAGATACGCAGTATTTT. Translating it yields CASRRGLAEFPTSTDTQYF. This sequence joins TRBV28 and TRBJ2-3; TRBD2 agrees at 10 bases. The CDR3 covers 19 residues. The germline CDR1 and CDR2 sequences are MDHEN and SYDVKM. Losses at the gene ends were 6 bases for V and 0 bases for J; bases not matched to a gene: 15.